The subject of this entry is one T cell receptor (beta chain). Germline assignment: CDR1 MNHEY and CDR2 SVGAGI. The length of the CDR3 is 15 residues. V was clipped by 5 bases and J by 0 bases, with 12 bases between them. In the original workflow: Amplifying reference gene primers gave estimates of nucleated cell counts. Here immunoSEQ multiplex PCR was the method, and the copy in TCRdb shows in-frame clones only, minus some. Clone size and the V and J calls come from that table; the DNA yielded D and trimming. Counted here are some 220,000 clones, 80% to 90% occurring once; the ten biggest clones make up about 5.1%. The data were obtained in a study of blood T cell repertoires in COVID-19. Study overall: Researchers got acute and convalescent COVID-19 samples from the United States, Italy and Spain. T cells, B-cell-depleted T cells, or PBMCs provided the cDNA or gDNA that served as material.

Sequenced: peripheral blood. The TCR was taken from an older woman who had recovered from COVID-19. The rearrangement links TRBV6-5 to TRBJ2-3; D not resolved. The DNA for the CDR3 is TGTGCCAGCAGTCCCCCTTCCTATAGCACAGATACGCAGTATTTT. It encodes CASSPPSYSTDTQYF.